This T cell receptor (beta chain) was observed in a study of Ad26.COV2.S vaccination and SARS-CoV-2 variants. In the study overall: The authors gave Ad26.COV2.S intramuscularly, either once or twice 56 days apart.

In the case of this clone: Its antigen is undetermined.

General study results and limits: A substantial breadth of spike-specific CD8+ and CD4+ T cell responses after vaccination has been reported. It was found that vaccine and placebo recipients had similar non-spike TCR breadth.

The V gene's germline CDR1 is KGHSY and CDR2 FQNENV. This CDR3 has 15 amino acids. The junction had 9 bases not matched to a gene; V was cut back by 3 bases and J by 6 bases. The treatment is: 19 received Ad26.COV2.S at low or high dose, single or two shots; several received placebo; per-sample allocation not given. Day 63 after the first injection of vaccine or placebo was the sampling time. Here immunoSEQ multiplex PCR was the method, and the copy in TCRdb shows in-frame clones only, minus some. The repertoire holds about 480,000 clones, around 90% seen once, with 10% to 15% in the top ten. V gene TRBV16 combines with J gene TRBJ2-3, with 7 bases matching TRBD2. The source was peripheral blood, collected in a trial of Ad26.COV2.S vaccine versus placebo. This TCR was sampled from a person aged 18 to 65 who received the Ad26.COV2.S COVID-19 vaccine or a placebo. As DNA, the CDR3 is TGTGCCAGCAGCCACCCTGAGGCGGGAGACGATACGCAGTATTTT. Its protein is CASSHPEAGDDTQYF.